The 5 T cell receptor beta chains in this list originate from one sample, sequenced in a study of radiation and T cells in renal cell carcinoma. Time point given: blood 2 weeks post-SBRT. Noted treatment: 15 Gy SBRT to primary tumor, nephrectomy 4 weeks later. Data came from immunoSEQ multiplex PCR; TCRdb stores just in-frame clones and leaves some out. The sample contains about 130,000 clones, over 75% of which appear only once. Sequencing used blood, obtained from a patient whose treatment included radiotherapy and nephrectomy. The receptors derive from a man aged 50 to 60 with renal cell carcinoma.

The chain has TRBV29-1 and TRBJ2-2, with TRBD1 as a possible D gene (5 bases). V was trimmed by 4 bases and J by 0 bases, leaving 9 bases between them. The length of the CDR3 is 14 residues. CDR1 and CDR2 (germline): SQVTM, ANQGSEA. The CDR3 here is CSVGGGANTGELFF. CDR3 nucleotide sequence: TGCAGCGTTGGGGGCGGTGCGAACACCGGGGAGCTGTTTTTT.

The gene calls are TRBV2 and TRBJ2-4; no reliable D call. CDR3 length: 16 amino acids. Germline V CDR1 and CDR2: SNHLY, FYNNEI. V was clipped by 2 bases and J by 0 bases, with 11 bases between them. CDR3 DNA: TGTGCCAGCAGTGAAAAGGGCGGCAGAGCCAAAAACATTCAGTACTTC. It encodes CASSEKGGRAKNIQYF.

V usage is TRBV5-1 and J usage is TRBJ1-2; TRBD1 matches 7 bases. This CDR3 region has 15 residues. Germline values: CDR1 SGHRS, CDR2 YFSETQ. After removal of 0 bases from V and 2 bases from J, the junction contained 4 bases not matched to a gene. The CDR3 sequence is CASSLDPGGNYGYTF. DNA for the CDR3: TGCGCCAGCAGCTTGGATCCAGGGGGAAACTATGGCTACACCTTC.

A single count supports this clone. The chain joins TRBV6-5 to TRBJ2-6; D unresolved. CDR1 and CDR2 (germline): MNHEY, SVGAGI. The CDR3 spans 12 residues. V was shortened by 6 bases and J by 4 bases, with 4 bases between the two germline ends. CDR3 nucleotide sequence: TGTGCCAGCAGCTCCGGGGCCAACGTCCTGACTTTC. Translation: CASSSGANVLTF.

The chain links TRBV4-3 to TRBJ2-2; D unclear. The CDR3 runs 14 residues. The V end lost 0 bases, the J end lost 7 bases, and 9 bases lay between the germline ends. Germline assignment: CDR1 LGHNA and CDR2 YSLEER. The CDR3 DNA sequence: TGCGCCAGCAGCCAAGAACATTGGGGCGGGGAGCTGTTTTTT. Encoded protein: CASSQEHWGGELFF.